This is a list of T cell receptor beta chains from one sample in a study of blood T cell repertoires in COVID-19. Data came from immunoSEQ multiplex PCR; TCRdb stores just in-frame clones and leaves some out. The sample carries around 130,000 clones, around 86% recorded once. The sequenced sample was peripheral blood. These receptors originate from a man aged 35-49 years with acute or convalescent COVID-19. The CDR3 runs from the conserved cysteine through the conserved F or W. The D gene is left open where the match is weak. Only part of the rows carry a size: once, few, many, or a class if the clone is expanded.

CDR3: CASSQDGGGNYGYTF
DNA: TGCGCCAGCAGCCAAGATGGAGGCGGAAACTATGGCTACACCTTC
size: -
V: TRBV4-1
D: -
J: TRBJ1-2

CDR3: CASRTQGRTEAFF
DNA: TGTGCCAGCAGAACACAGGGTAGGACTGAAGCTTTCTTT
size: -
V: TRBV27
D: -
J: TRBJ1-1

CDR3: CASSQDPGLFQETQYF
DNA: TGCGCCAGCAGCCAAGACCCAGGGTTGTTCCAAGAGACCCAGTACTTC
size: -
V: TRBV4-1
D: -
J: TRBJ2-5

CDR3: CATGRNTEAFF
DNA: TGTGCCACAGGTCGGAACACTGAAGCTTTCTTT
size: once
V: TRBV6-5
D: -
J: TRBJ1-1

CDR3: CASTQGLPGYEQYF
DNA: TGTGCCAGCACCCAGGGACTCCCCGGCTACGAGCAGTACTTC
size: -
V: TRBV6-5
D: -
J: TRBJ2-7

CDR3: CASSLLGRIGTNEKLFF
DNA: TGTGCCAGCAGCTTACTAGGCCGCATCGGGACTAATGAAAAACTGTTTTTT
size: once
V: TRBV7-9
D: -
J: TRBJ1-4

CDR3: CASSLVDTVYEQYF
DNA: TGTGCCAGCAGCTTAGTTGACACCGTTTACGAGCAGTACTTC
size: -
V: TRBV7-6
D: -
J: TRBJ2-7

CDR3: CASSSSGTSGTDTQYF
DNA: TGCGCCAGCAGCTCATCCGGGACTAGCGGCACAGATACGCAGTATTTT
size: -
V: TRBV5-1
D: TRBD2
J: TRBJ2-3

CDR3: CASSLAQGMNTEAFF
DNA: TGTGCCAGCAGCTTGGCGCAGGGCATGAACACTGAAGCTTTCTTT
size: -
V: TRBV5-4
D: -
J: TRBJ1-1

CDR3: CASSDRDRDPGANVLTF
DNA: TGCGCCAGCAGCGACCGGGACAGGGATCCTGGGGCCAACGTCCTGACTTTC
size: -
V: TRBV5-1
D: TRBD1
J: TRBJ2-6

CDR3: CAWSTGGGNGYTF
DNA: TGTGCCTGGAGCACCGGTGGGGGGAATGGCTACACCTTC
size: once
V: TRBV30
D: -
J: TRBJ1-2

CDR3: CAISPGTGGREQYF
DNA: TGTGCCATCAGCCCCGGGACAGGGGGCCGCGAGCAGTACTTC
size: -
V: TRBV10-3
D: TRBD1
J: TRBJ2-7

CDR3: CASSYQGRTDTQYF
DNA: TGTGCCAGCAGTTACCAGGGGAGAACCGATACGCAGTATTTT
size: -
V: TRBV27
D: -
J: TRBJ2-3

CDR3: CASRGWRESYNEQFF
DNA: TGTGCCAGCAGGGGGTGGCGGGAGTCGTACAATGAGCAGTTCTTC
size: -
V: TRBV13
D: TRBD2
J: TRBJ2-1

CDR3: CASSYVRGRDSPLHF
DNA: TGTGCCAGCAGTTACGTAAGAGGGAGGGATTCACCCCTCCACTTT
size: -
V: TRBV6-6
D: -
J: TRBJ1-6

CDR3: CASSTQRGDTQYF
DNA: TGTGCCAGCAGCACCCAGCGGGGGGATACGCAGTATTTT
size: once
V: TRBV21-1
D: -
J: TRBJ2-3

CDR3: CASSQGSGNSPLHF
DNA: TGTGCCAGCAGCCAAGGGTCAGGGAATTCACCCCTCCACTTT
size: -
V: TRBV3-1/TRBV3-2
D: -
J: TRBJ1-6

CDR3: CASSDPGAGGTEAFF
DNA: TGCGCCAGCAGCGATCCCGGCGCAGGGGGCACTGAAGCTTTCTTT
size: -
V: TRBV5-1
D: TRBD1
J: TRBJ1-1

CDR3: CASSQKAGGSTDTQYF
DNA: TGTGCCAGCAGCCAAAAAGCGGGGGGTAGCACAGATACGCAGTATTTT
size: -
V: TRBV4-2
D: TRBD2
J: TRBJ2-3

CDR3: CASSPRTGPRGYTF
DNA: TGTGCCAGTAGTCCCCGGACAGGGCCCAGGGGCTACACCTTC
size: -
V: TRBV19
D: TRBD1
J: TRBJ1-2

CDR3: CASSLKRLAGPIQYF
DNA: TGTGCCAGTAGTCTAAAGAGGCTAGCGGGCCCGATTCAGTACTTC
size: -
V: TRBV19
D: TRBD2
J: TRBJ2-4

CDR3: CASSVETSGHEQFF
DNA: TGTGCCAGCAGCGTAGAGACTAGCGGGCATGAGCAGTTCTTC
size: -
V: TRBV9
D: TRBD2
J: TRBJ2-1

CDR3: CASTPTSGSPYEQYF
DNA: TGTGCCAGCACCCCCACTAGCGGTTCACCCTACGAGCAGTACTTC
size: -
V: TRBV3-1/TRBV3-2
D: TRBD2
J: TRBJ2-7

CDR3: CASSLRGMNTEAFF
DNA: TGTGCCAGCAGCTTAAGGGGAATGAACACTGAAGCTTTCTTT
size: -
V: TRBV7-9
D: -
J: TRBJ1-1

CDR3: CASSKGQGTYGYTF
DNA: TGTGCCAGCAGTAAGGGACAGGGGACGTATGGCTACACCTTC
size: -
V: TRBV6-6
D: TRBD1
J: TRBJ1-2

CDR3: CASSFGGDQPQHF
DNA: TGTGCCAGCAGCTTTGGGGGGGATCAGCCCCAGCATTTT
size: once
V: TRBV5-6
D: -
J: TRBJ1-5

CDR3: CASSTGTGFDNEQFF
DNA: TGTGCCAGTAGTACCGGGACAGGGTTTGACAATGAGCAGTTCTTC
size: -
V: TRBV19
D: TRBD1
J: TRBJ2-1

CDR3: CASSQSTGIVEQFF
DNA: TGCGCCAGCAGCCAATCTACAGGGATCGTGGAGCAGTTCTTC
size: -
V: TRBV4-3
D: -
J: TRBJ2-1

CDR3: CASSQGLGRYNTGELFF
DNA: TGTGCCAGCAGCCAAGGGTTGGGCAGATACAACACCGGGGAGCTGTTTTTT
size: -
V: TRBV14
D: -
J: TRBJ2-2

CDR3: CASRSGVGNQPQHF
DNA: TGTGCCAGCAGGTCAGGGGTCGGCAATCAGCCCCAGCATTTT
size: -
V: TRBV27
D: -
J: TRBJ1-5

CDR3: CASGQGQTNNSPLHF
DNA: TGTGCCAGTGGCCAGGGACAGACCAACAATTCACCCCTCCACTTT
size: -
V: TRBV19
D: TRBD1
J: TRBJ1-6

CDR3: CAITGGNNSPLHF
DNA: TGTGCCATCACGGGAGGGAATAATTCACCCCTCCACTTT
size: few
V: TRBV10-3
D: -
J: TRBJ1-6

CDR3: CASSFTGGVEQYF
DNA: TGTGCCAGCAGTTTTACAGGGGGCGTCGAGCAGTACTTC
size: -
V: TRBV5-4
D: TRBD1
J: TRBJ2-7

CDR3: CASSLEGGASGFNEQFF
DNA: TGTGCCAGCAGCTTAGAGGGGGGGGCTAGCGGGTTTAATGAGCAGTTCTTC
size: -
V: TRBV11-3
D: TRBD2
J: TRBJ2-1

CDR3: CASSTILEGEQFF
DNA: TGTGCCAGCAGCACCATACTAGAGGGTGAGCAGTTCTTC
size: -
V: TRBV9
D: -
J: TRBJ2-1

CDR3: CATSRAGTVDGYTF
DNA: TGTGCCACCAGCAGAGCCGGGACAGTTGATGGCTACACCTTC
size: -
V: TRBV15
D: TRBD1
J: TRBJ1-2

CDR3: CASSPTANYGYTF
DNA: TGTGCCAGCAGTCCAACAGCTAACTATGGCTACACCTTC
size: -
V: TRBV6-6
D: -
J: TRBJ1-2

CDR3: CASSPGTEVLWEQYF
DNA: TGTGCCAGCAGCCCCGGGACAGAGGTACTCTGGGAGCAGTACTTC
size: -
V: TRBV7-6
D: TRBD1
J: TRBJ2-7

CDR3: CASSVSGPGGETQYF
DNA: TGTGCCAGCAGCGTATCGGGCCCGGGAGGGGAGACCCAGTACTTC
size: few
V: TRBV9
D: TRBD2
J: TRBJ2-5

CDR3: CASRSSRAYEQYF
DNA: TGTGCCAGCAGGTCGTCGAGAGCCTACGAGCAGTACTTC
size: -
V: TRBV27
D: -
J: TRBJ2-7